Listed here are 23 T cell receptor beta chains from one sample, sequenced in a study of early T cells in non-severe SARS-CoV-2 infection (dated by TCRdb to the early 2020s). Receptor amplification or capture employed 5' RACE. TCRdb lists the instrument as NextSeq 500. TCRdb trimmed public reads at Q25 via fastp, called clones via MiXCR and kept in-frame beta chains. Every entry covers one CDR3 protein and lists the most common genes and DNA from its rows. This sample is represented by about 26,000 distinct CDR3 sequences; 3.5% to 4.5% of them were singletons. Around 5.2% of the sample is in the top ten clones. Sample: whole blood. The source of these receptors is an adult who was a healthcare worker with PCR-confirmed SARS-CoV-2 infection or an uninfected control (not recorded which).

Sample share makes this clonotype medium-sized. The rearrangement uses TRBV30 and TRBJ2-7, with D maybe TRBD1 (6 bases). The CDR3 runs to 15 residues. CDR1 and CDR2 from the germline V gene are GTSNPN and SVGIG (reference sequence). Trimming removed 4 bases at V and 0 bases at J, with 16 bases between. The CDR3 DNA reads TGTGCCTGGACCGGACGGACAGAGACCTCCTACGAGCAGTACTTC. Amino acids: CAWTGRTETSYEQYF.

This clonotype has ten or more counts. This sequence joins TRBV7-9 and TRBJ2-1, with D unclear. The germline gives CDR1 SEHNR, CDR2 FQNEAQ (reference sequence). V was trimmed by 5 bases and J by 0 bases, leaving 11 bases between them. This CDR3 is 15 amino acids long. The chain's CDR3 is CASSPRWSSYNEQFF. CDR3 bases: TGTGCCAGCAGCCCGAGGTGGAGCTCCTACAATGAGCAGTTCTTC. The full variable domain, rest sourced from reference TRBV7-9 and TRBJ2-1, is DTGVSQNPRHKITKRGQNVTFRCDPISEHNRLYWYRQTLGQGPEFLTYFQNEAQLEKSRLLSDRFSAERPKGSFSTLEIQRTEQGDSAMYLCASSPRWSSYNEQFFGPGTRLTVL.

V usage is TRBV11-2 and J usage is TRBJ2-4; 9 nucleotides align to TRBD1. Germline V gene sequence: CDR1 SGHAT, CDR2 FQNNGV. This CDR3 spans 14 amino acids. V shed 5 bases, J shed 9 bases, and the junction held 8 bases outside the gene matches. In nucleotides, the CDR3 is TGTGCCAGCAGCCCAGGGACAGGGCGCAGCATTCAGTACTTC. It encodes CASSPGTGRSIQYF.

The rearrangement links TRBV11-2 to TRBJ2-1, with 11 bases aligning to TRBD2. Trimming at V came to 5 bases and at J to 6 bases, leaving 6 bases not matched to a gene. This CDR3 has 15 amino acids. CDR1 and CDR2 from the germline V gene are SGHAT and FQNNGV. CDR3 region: CASSLGLAVRNEQFF. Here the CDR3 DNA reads TGTGCCAGCAGCCTGGGACTAGCGGTACGCAATGAGCAGTTCTTC.

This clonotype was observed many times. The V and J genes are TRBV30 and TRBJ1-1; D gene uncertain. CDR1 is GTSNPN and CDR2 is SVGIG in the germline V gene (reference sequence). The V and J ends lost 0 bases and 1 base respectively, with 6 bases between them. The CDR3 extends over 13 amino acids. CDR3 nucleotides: TGTGCCTGGAGTGTCGGTAGGAACACTGAAGCTTTCTTT. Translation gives CAWSVGRNTEAFF.

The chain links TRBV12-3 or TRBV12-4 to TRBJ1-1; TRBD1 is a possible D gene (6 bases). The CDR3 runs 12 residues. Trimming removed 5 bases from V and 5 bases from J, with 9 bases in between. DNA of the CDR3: TGTGCCAGCAGTGCCGGACAGACTGAAGCTTTCTTT. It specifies CASSAGQTEAFF.

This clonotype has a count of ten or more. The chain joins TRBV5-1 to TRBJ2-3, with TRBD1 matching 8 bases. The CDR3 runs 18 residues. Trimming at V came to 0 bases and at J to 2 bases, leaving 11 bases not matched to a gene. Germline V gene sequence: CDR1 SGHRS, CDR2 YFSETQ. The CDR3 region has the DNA TGCGCCAGCAGCTTGGAGGGGACAGGCCATAGAATCACAGATACGCAGTATTTT. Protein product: CASSLEGTGHRITDTQYF.

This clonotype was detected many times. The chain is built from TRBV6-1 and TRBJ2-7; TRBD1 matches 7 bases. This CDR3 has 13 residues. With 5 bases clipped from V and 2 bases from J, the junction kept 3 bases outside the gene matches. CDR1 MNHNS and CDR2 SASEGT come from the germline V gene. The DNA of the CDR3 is TGTGCCAGCAGTTGGGACAGTCCCTACGAGCAGTACTTC. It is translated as CASSWDSPYEQYF.

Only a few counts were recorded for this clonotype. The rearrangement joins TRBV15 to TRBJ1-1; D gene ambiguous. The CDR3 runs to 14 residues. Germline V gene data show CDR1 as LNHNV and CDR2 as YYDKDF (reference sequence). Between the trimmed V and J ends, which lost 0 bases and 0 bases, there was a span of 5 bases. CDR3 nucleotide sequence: TGTGCCACCAGCAGAGATAAACTGAACACTGAAGCTTTCTTT. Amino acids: CATSRDKLNTEAFF.

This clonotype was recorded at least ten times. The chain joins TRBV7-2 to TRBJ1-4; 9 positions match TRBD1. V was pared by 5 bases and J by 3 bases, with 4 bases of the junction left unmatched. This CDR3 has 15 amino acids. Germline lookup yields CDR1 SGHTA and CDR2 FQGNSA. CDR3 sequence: CASSHRTGANEKLFF. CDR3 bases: TGTGCCAGCAGCCACAGGACAGGGGCTAATGAAAAACTGTTTTTT.

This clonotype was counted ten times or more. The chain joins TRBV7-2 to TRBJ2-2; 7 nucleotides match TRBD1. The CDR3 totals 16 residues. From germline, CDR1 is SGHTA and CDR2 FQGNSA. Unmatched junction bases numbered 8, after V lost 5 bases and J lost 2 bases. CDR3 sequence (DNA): TGTGCCAGCAGCCCACGACAGGGCCAAAACACCGGGGAGCTGTTTTTT. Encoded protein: CASSPRQGQNTGELFF.

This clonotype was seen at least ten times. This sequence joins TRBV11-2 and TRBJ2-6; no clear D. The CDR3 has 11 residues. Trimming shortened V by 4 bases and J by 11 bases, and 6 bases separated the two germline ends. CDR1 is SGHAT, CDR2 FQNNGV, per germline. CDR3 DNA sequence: TGTGCCAGCAGCTCCTCTTACGTCCTGACTTTC. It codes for CASSSSYVLTF.

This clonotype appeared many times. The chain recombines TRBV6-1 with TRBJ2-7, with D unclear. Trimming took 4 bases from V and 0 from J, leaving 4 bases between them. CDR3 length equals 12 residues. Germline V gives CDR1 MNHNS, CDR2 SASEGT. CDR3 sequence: CASSAYSYEQYF. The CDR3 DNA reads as TGTGCCAGCAGTGCTTACTCCTACGAGCAGTACTTC.

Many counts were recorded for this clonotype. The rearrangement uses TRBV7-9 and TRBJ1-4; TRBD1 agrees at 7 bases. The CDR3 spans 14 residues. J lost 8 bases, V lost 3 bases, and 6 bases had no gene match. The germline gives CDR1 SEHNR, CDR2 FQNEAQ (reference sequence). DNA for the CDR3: TGTGCCAGCAGCTTGAGACAGGGAGGAGAAAAACTGTTTTTT. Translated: CASSLRQGGEKLFF.

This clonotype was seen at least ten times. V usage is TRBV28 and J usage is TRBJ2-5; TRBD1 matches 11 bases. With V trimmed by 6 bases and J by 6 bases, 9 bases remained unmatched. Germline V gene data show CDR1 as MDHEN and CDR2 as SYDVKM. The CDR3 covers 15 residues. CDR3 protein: CASRPRTGGEKTQYF. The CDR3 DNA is TGTGCCAGCAGACCACGGACAGGGGGCGAAAAGACCCAGTACTTC. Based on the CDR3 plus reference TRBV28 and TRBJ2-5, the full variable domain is DVKVTQSSRYLVKRTGEKVFLECVQDMDHENMFWYRQDPGLGLRLIYFSYDVKMKEKGDIPEGYSVSREKKERFSLILESASTNQTSMYLCASRPRTGGEKTQYFGPGTRLLVL.

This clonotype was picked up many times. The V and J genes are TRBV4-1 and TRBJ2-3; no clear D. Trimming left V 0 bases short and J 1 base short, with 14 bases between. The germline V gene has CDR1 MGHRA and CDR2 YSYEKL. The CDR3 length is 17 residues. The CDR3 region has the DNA TGCGCCAGCAGCCAAGAACGAGCCTCGGTTGGCACAGATACGCAGTATTTT. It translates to CASSQERASVGTDTQYF.

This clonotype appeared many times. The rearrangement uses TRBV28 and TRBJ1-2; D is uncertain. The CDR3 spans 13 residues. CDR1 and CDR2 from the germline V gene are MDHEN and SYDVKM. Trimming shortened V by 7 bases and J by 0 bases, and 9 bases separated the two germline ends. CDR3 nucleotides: TGTGCCAGCAACCAGACCCCTAACTATGGCTACACCTTC. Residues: CASNQTPNYGYTF.

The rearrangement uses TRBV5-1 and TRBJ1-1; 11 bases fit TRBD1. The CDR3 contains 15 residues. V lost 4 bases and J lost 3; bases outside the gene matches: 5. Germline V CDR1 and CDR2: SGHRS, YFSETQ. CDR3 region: CASSGQGAQDTEAFF. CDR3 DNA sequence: TGCGCCAGCAGCGGACAGGGGGCGCAGGACACTGAAGCTTTCTTT. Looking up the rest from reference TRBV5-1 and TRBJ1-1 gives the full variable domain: KAGVTQTPRYLIKTRGQQVTLSCSPISGHRSVSWYQQTPGQGLQFLFEYFSETQRNKGNFPGRFSGRQFSNSRSEMNVSTLELGDSALYLCASSGQGAQDTEAFFGQGTRLTVV.

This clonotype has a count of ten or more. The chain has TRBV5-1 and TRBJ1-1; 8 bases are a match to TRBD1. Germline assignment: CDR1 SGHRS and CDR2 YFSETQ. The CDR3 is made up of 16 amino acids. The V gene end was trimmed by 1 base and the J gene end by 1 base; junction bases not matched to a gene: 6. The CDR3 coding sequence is TGCGCCAGCAGCTTGTCAGTTGGGACAGGGAACACTGAAGCTTTCTTT. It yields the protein CASSLSVGTGNTEAFF.

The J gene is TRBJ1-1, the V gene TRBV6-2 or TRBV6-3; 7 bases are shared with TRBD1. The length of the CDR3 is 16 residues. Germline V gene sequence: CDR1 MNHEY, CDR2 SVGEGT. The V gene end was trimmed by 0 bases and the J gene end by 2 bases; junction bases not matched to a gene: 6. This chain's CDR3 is CASSYSSGGRNTEAFF. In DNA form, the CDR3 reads TGTGCCAGCAGTTACTCTTCAGGGGGGAGAAACACTGAAGCTTTCTTT.

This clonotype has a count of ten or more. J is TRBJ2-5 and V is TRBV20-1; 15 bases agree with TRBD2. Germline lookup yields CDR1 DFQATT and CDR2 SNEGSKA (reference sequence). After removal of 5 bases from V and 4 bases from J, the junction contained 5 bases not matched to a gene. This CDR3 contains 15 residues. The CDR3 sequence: CSAGLAGGPAETQYF. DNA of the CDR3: TGCAGTGCTGGACTAGCGGGGGGGCCGGCAGAGACCCAGTACTTC.

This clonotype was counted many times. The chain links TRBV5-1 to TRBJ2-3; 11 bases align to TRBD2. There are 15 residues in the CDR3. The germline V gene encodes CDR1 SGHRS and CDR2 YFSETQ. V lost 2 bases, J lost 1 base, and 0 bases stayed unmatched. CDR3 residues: CASSLLAGGTDTQYF. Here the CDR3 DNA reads TGCGCCAGCAGCTTACTAGCGGGGGGCACAGATACGCAGTATTTT.

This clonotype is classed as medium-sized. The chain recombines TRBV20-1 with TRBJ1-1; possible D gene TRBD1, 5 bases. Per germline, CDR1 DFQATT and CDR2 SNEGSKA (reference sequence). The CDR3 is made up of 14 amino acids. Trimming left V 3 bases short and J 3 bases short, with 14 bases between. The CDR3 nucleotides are TGCAGTGCTAGGAGGGGCGGGAGTGACACTGAAGCTTTCTTT. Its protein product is CSARRGGSDTEAFF.